This TCR beta chain was sequenced in a study of siplizumab effects on memory and regulatory T cells. Some 94,000 TCR templates underwent assay in every sample. Assay used: immunoSEQ multiplex PCR; TCRdb lists only in-frame clones, some missing. Here the sample spans 87,000 or so clones, over 85% being singletons. V was trimmed by 4 bases and J by 2 bases, leaving 6 bases between them. Germline V gene lookup returns CDR1 MGHRA and CDR2 YSYEKL. There are 13 residues in the CDR3. General study points: Siplizumab, the agent tested, significantly reduced alloreactive sequences traceable to unstimulated CD4+ memory cells.

Of note for this clone: Antigen specificity is unknown.

The material sequenced was non-Treg CD4+ T cells sorted from blood. This TCR was recovered from a human donor in good health. The rearrangement uses TRBV4-1 and TRBJ2-1; D not resolved. The CDR3 protein is CASSPGPYNEQFF. The CDR3 DNA reads TGCGCCAGCAGCCCCGGCCCCTACAATGAGCAGTTCTTC.